The 13 T cell receptor beta chains below all came from one sample that was sequenced in a study of T cells after yellow fever vaccination. One entry per CDR3 protein results from TCRdb running MiXCR on the 5' RACE reads. The sample consists of about 550,000 distinct CDR3 sequences, less than 20% of them appearing once. The sample was PBMCs, taken 15 days after the yellow fever booster vaccination. Source of these receptors: a young man who received the YFV17D yellow fever vaccine.

This CDR3 reads CASRSGVTNEKLFF. CDR3 nucleotide sequence: TGTGCCAGCAGGTCAGGGGTAACTAATGAAAAACTGTTTTTT. This chain links TRBV12-3 or TRBV12-4 with TRBJ1-4, with D perhaps matching TRBD1 (6 bases). V dropped 6 bases and J dropped 1 base, with 9 bases sitting between them. There are 14 residues in the CDR3.

The table lists this clonotype with a few counts. The chain uses TRBV7-2 and TRBJ1-1, with D unclear. V gave up 2 bases and J gave up 5 bases, with 9 bases separating them. CDR3 size: 13 residues. Germline-derived CDR1 and CDR2 are SGHTA and FQGNSA. The CDR3 is CASSLRGRTEAFF. CDR3 sequence (DNA): TGTGCCAGCAGCTTAAGAGGGAGGACTGAAGCTTTCTTT.

V and J are TRBV15 and TRBJ2-5; D uncertain. V was clipped by 1 base and J by 4 bases, with 7 bases between them. Germline CDR1 LNHNV, CDR2 YYDKDF (reference sequence). This CDR3 is built from 13 residues. Here the CDR3 reads CATSRGFVETQYF. The CDR3 nucleotides are TGTGCCACCAGCAGAGGATTCGTAGAGACCCAGTACTTC. Using reference TRBV15 and TRBJ2-5 for the parts outside the CDR3, the full variable domain is DAMVIQNPRYQVTQFGKPVTLSCSQTLNHNVMYWYQQKSSQAPKLLFHYYDKDFNNEADTPDNFQSRRPNTSFCFLDIRSPGLGDTAMYLCATSRGFVETQYFGPGTRLLVL.

This clonotype was seen a handful of times. CDR3 protein: CAISTGQATDTQYF. DNA of the CDR3: TGTGCCATTTCCACGGGACAGGCCACAGATACGCAGTATTTT. The V call is TRBV10-3, the J call TRBJ2-3; 8 bases fit TRBD1. V lost 9 bases to trimming and J lost 2 bases; unmatched junction nucleotides: 7. The CDR3 totals 14 residues. Germline V gene sequence: CDR1 ENHRY, CDR2 SYGVKD.

The sample holds a few counts of this clonotype. The chain recombines TRBV7-2 with TRBJ2-1; perhaps TRBD2 as D (6 bases). CDR1 and CDR2 (germline): SGHTA, FQGNSA. This CDR3 contains 16 residues. Trimming pared 4 bases from V and 6 bases from J, leaving 19 bases between. The CDR3 region is CASSSHLGSGINEQFF. In nucleotides, the CDR3 is TGTGCCAGCAGCTCCCATTTGGGTAGCGGAATCAATGAGCAGTTCTTC.

The J gene is TRBJ2-1, the V gene TRBV2; TRBD2 agrees at 14 bases. CDR1 is SNHLY, CDR2 FYNNEI, per germline. V lost 4 bases and J lost 7; bases outside the gene matches: 6. This CDR3 comprises 16 residues. CDR3 sequence (DNA): TGTGCCAGCAGTGCCCCCGGGACTAGCGGGAGTAATGAGCAGTTCTTC. The encoded protein is CASSAPGTSGSNEQFF.

A few counts support this clonotype. The chain couples TRBV3-1 to TRBJ2-1, with no clear D. Germline CDR1 and CDR2: LGHDT and YNNKEL (reference sequence). V gave up 1 base and J gave up 0 bases, with 16 bases separating them. The CDR3 is 18 residues long. In nucleotides, the CDR3 is TGTGCCAGCAGCCAAGGGTACGGCGGACCGAACTCCTACAATGAGCAGTTCTTC. Amino acids: CASSQGYGGPNSYNEQFF.

The CDR3 spells CASSLSRIHEQFF. The CDR3 DNA reads TGTGCCAGCAGCTTATCTAGGATCCATGAGCAGTTCTTC. This chain connects TRBV7-2 to TRBJ2-1; D not certain. The V and J ends lost 2 bases and 8 bases respectively, with 10 bases between them. In germline, CDR1 is SGHTA, CDR2 FQGNSA. The CDR3 covers 13 residues.

The chain recombines TRBV4-3 with TRBJ2-4; 7 bases fit TRBD1. CDR1 LGHNA and CDR2 YSLEER come from the germline V gene. V lost 6 bases, J lost 0 bases, and 5 bases stayed unmatched. This CDR3 has 15 residues. DNA of the CDR3: TGCGCCAGCAGTCGGGACAGCCTAGCCAAAAACATTCAGTACTTC. Its protein is CASSRDSLAKNIQYF.

The V gene is TRBV6-2 or TRBV6-3, the J gene TRBJ2-3; 9 bases match TRBD1. J gave up 4 bases and V 6 bases, and 8 bases lay outside the gene matches. The V gene's germline CDR1 is MNHEY and CDR2 SVGEGT. This CDR3 has 15 residues. As DNA, the CDR3 is TGTGCCAGCAGCGTCGGGACAGGGAGGTCAGATACGCAGTATTTT. Its protein is CASSVGTGRSDTQYF.

This clonotype was seen a handful of times. The chain links TRBV7-2 to TRBJ1-5; D is uncertain. The CDR3 totals 13 residues. Germline V lookup: CDR1 SGHTA, CDR2 FQGNSA. V gave up 10 bases and J gave up 2 bases, with 12 bases separating them. CDR3 bases: TGTGCCACCACGGACGGTGGCAATCAGCCCCAGCATTTT. It specifies CATTDGGNQPQHF. Using reference TRBV7-2 and TRBJ1-5 for the parts outside the CDR3, the full variable domain is GAGVSQSPSNKVTEKGKDVELRCDPISGHTALYWYRQSLGQGLEFLIYFQGNSAPDKSGLPSDRFSAERTGGSVSTLTIQRTQQEDSAVYLCATTDGGNQPQHFGDGTRLSIL.

This clonotype was counted only a few times. The chain links TRBV20-1 to TRBJ2-7; 7 bases align to TRBD1. The CDR3 is 14 residues long. With 5 bases clipped from V and 3 bases from J, the junction kept 10 bases outside the gene matches. Germline CDR1 is DFQATT and CDR2 is SNEGSKA (reference sequence). CDR3 region: CSAVPRDSLYEQYF. CDR3 in DNA: TGCAGTGCTGTACCCCGGGACAGTCTCTACGAGCAGTACTTC.

CDR3 sequence reads: CSATGGGELFF. The CDR3 region has the DNA TGCAGTGCCACTGGTGGGGGGGAGCTGTTTTTT. This sequence joins TRBV20-1 and TRBJ2-2; D is ambiguous. V was pared by 6 bases and J by 8 bases, with 10 bases between. From germline, CDR1 is DFQATT and CDR2 SNEGSKA (reference sequence). The CDR3 loop spans 11 amino acids.